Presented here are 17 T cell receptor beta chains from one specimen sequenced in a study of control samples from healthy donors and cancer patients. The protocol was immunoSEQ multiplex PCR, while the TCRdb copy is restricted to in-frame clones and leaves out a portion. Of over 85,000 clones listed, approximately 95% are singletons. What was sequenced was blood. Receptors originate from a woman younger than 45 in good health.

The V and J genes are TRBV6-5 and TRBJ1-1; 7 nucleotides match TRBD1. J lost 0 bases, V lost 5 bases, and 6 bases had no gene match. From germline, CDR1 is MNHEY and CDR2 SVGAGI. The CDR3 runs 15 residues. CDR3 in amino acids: CASSKSDRLNTEAFF. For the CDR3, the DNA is TGTGCCAGCAGTAAATCGGACAGGCTGAACACTGAAGCTTTCTTT.

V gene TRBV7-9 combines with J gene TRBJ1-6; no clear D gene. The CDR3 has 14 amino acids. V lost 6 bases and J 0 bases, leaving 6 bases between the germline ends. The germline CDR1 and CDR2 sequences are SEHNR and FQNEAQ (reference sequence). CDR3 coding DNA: TGTGCCAGCAGTCCAGGCTCCTATAATTCACCCCTCCACTTT. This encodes CASSPGSYNSPLHF. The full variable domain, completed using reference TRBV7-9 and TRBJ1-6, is DTGVSQNPRHKITKRGQNVTFRCDPISEHNRLYWYRQTLGQGPEFLTYFQNEAQLEKSRLLSDRFSAERPKGSFSTLEIQRTEQGDSAMYLCASSPGSYNSPLHFGNGTRLTVT.

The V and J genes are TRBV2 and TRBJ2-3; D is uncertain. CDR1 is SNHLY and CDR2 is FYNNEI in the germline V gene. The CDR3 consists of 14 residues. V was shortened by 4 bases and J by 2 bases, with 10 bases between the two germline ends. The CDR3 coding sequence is TGTGCCAGCAGTGGAGGAAACCCCACAGATACGCAGTATTTT. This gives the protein CASSGGNPTDTQYF.

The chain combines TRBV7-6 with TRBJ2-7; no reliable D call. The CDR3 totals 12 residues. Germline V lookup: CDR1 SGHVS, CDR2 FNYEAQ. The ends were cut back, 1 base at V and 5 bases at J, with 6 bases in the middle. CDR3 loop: CASSLDRNEQYF. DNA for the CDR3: TGTGCCAGCAGCTTAGACCGTAACGAGCAGTACTTC.

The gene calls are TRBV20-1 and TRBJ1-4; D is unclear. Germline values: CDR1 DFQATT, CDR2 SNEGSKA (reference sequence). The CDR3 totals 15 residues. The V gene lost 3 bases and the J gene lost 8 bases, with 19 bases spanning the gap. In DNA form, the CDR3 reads TGCAGTGCTAGTGATCCGCTGTTAGGTCACGAAAAACTGTTTTTT. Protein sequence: CSASDPLLGHEKLFF.

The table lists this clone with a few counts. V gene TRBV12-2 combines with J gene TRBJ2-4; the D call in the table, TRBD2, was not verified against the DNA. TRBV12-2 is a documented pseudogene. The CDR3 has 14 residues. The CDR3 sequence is CASRLFEARNIQYF. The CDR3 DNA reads TGTGCAAGTCGCTTATTTGAGGCGAGAAACATTCAGTACTTC.

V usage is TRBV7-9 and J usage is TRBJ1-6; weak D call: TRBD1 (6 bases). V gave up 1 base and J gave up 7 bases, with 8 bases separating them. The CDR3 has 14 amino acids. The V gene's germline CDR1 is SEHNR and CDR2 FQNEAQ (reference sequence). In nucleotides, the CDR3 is TGTGCCAGCAGCTTAGGGACAGTAAATTCACCCCTCCACTTT. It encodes CASSLGTVNSPLHF.

The CDR3 DNA reads TGTGCCAGCAGTTTTGCGGGACAGACGGTCTATGGCTACACCTTC. Protein sequence: CASSFAGQTVYGYTF. The chain is built from TRBV28 and TRBJ1-2, with 7 positions matching TRBD1. V dropped 3 bases and J dropped 4; count of bases not matched to a gene: 8. Germline lookup yields CDR1 MDHEN and CDR2 SYDVKM. CDR3 length: 15 amino acids.

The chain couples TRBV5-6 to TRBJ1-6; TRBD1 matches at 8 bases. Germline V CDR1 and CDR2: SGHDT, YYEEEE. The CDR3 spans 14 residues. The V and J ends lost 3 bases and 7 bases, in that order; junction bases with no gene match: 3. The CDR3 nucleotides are TGTGCCAGCAGCTCGGACAGGGAGAATTCACCCCTCCACTTT. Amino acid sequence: CASSSDRENSPLHF. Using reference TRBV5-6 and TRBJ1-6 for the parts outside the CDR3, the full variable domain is DAGVTQSPTHLIKTRGQQVTLRCSPKSGHDTVSWYQQALGQGPQFIFQYYEEEERQRGNFPDRFSGHQFPNYSSELNVNALLLGDSALYLCASSSDRENSPLHFGNGTRLTVT.

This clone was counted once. CDR3 residues: CASSVTGAVNQPQHF. The CDR3 DNA sequence: TGTGCCAGTAGCGTTACAGGGGCGGTCAATCAGCCCCAGCATTTT. This chain connects TRBV19 to TRBJ1-5; TRBD1 agrees at 7 bases. The germline CDR1 and CDR2 sequences are LNHDA and SQIVND (reference sequence). The CDR3 runs 15 residues. Trimming took 6 bases from V and 3 from J; bases not matched to a gene: 8.

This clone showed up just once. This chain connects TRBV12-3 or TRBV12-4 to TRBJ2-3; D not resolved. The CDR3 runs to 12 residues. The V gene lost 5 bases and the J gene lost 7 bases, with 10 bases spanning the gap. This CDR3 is CASSPQFNTQYF. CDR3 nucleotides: TGTGCCAGCAGTCCTCAATTCAATACGCAGTATTTT.

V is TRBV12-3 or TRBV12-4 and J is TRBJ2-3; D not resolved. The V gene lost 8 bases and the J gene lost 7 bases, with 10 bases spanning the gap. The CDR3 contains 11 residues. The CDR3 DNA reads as TGTGCCAGCTCTCCTTCAAATACGCAGTATTTT. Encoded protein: CASSPSNTQYF.

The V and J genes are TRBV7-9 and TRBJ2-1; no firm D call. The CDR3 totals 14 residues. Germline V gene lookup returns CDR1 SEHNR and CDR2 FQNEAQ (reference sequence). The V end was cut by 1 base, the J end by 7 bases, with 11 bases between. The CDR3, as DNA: TGTGCCAGCAGCTTAGGGGATGCCAGGAATGAGCAGTTCTTC. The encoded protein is CASSLGDARNEQFF.

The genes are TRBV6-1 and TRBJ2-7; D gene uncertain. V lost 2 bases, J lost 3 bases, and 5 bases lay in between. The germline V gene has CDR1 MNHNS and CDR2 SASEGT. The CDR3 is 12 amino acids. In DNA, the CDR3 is TGTGCCAGCAGTGAAAAGGGCTACGAGCAGTACTTC. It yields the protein CASSEKGYEQYF.

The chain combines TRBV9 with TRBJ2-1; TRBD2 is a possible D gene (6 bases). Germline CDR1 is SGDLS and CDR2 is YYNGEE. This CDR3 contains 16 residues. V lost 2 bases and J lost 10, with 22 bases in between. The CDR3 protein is CASSVMLGGTREEQFF. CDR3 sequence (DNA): TGTGCCAGCAGCGTTATGTTGGGGGGAACACGAGAAGAGCAGTTCTTC. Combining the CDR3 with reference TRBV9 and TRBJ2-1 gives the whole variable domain DSGVTQTPKHLITATGQRVTLRCSPRSGDLSVYWYQQSLDQGLQFLIQYYNGEERAKGNILERFSAQQFPDLHSELNLSSLELGDSALYFCASSVMLGGTREEQFFGPGTRLTVL.

CDR3 nucleotide sequence: TGTGCCTGCGATACAGGGAACACTGAAGCTTTCTTT. Protein product: CACDTGNTEAFF. The genes are TRBV19 and TRBJ1-1; TRBD1 is a possible D gene (5 bases). The CDR3 is 12 residues long. V was cut by 11 bases and J by 1 base, with 11 bases left in between. Germline V CDR1 and CDR2: LNHDA, SQIVND (reference sequence).

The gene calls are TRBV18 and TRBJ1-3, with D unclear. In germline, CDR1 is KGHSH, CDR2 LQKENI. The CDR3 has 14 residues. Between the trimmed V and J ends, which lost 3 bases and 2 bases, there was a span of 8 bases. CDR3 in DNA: TGTGCCAGCTCACCCGAGGCGGCTGGAAACACCATATATTTT. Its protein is CASSPEAAGNTIYF.